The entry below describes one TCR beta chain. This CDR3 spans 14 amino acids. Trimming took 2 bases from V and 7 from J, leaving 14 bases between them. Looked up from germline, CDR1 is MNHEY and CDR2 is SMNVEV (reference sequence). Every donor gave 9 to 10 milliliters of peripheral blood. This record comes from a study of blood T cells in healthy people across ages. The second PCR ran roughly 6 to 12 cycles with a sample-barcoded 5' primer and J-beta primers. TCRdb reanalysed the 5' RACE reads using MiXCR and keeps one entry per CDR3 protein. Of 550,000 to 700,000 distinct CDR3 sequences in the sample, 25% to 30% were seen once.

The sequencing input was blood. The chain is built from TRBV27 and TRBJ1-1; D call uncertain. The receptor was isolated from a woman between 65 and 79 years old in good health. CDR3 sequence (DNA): TGTGCCAGCAGTTTAATGATCCCGACCAATGAAGCTTTCTTT. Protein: CASSLMIPTNEAFF.